This T cell receptor beta chain was retrieved from a study of shared clonotypes between healthy human individuals. Study results and limitations: Deeper or shallower sequencing was expected to change how clonotypes are shared among donors. In the sorted subsets, rarefaction showed sequencing was incomplete despite large depth.

The ends were cut back, 2 bases at V and 2 bases at J, with 10 bases in the middle. Germline V lookup: CDR1 SGHRS, CDR2 YFSETQ. The length of the CDR3 is 15 residues. On this clone: Its target is not known.

There were only Caucasian adults among the donors, and all lived in Nashville, Tennessee. The repertoire was sequenced with immunoSEQ multiplex PCR; TCRdb's copy has only in-frame clones and lacks some. The table has 2 million to 2.5 million clones, approximately 95% seen once. The clonotype comes from a man between 18 and 29 years old in good health. The chain is built from TRBV5-1 and TRBJ2-2; D may be TRBD2 (6 bases). Sequencing input: naive CD4+ T cells sorted from blood. Noted subset: CD45RA+ positively selected. The DNA for the CDR3 is TGCGCCAGCAGCTTTGGAGCGGGCAACACCGGGGAGCTGTTTTTT. It is translated as CASSFGAGNTGELFF.